This T cell receptor beta chain comes out of a study of T cells in localized non-small cell lung cancer. Germline CDR1 SEHNR, CDR2 FQNEAQ (reference sequence). The CDR3 has 12 residues. V lost 7 bases and J 8 bases, leaving 14 bases between the germline ends. Study findings and constraints: Heterogeneity within the tumor remains possible, as just one region underwent sequencing. Density of T cells in blood, when higher, went with longer overall survival. Compared with tumor, uninvolved adjacent lung displayed greater T cell clonality, ranking highest overall. A median of around 60 clones ranked among the top 100 in tumor appeared in adjacent lung.

This clone ranks as medium-sized (0.01 to 0.1%). Its antigen is still unknown. Measured with immunoSEQ multiplex PCR; TCRdb has only the in-frame clones, and not every one. The table has about 48,000 clones, about 72% seen once; the top ten hold around a sixth. The rearrangement joins TRBV7-9 to TRBJ1-1, with D hard to call. The source of this sequence is a man aged 40-75 years with stage I squamous cell lung carcinoma. The sequencing used peripheral blood, collected before any cancer treatment. The CDR3 region has the DNA TGTGCCAGCACTTTGGGTCCGCCGGAAGCTTTCTTT. Its translation: CASTLGPPEAFF.